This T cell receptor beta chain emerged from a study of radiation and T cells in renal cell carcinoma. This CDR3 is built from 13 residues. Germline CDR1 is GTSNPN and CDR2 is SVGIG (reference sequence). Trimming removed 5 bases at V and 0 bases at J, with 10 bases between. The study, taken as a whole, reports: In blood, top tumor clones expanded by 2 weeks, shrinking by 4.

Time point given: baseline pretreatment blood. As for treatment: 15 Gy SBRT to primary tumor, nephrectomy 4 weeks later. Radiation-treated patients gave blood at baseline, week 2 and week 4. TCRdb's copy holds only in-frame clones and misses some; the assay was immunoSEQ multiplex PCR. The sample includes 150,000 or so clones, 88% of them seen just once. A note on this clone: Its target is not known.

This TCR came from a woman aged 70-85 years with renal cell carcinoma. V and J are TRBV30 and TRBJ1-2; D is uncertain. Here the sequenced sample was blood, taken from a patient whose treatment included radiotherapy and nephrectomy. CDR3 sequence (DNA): TGTGCCTGGGGGCGGGCCTCTAACTATGGCTACACCTTC. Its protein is CAWGRASNYGYTF.